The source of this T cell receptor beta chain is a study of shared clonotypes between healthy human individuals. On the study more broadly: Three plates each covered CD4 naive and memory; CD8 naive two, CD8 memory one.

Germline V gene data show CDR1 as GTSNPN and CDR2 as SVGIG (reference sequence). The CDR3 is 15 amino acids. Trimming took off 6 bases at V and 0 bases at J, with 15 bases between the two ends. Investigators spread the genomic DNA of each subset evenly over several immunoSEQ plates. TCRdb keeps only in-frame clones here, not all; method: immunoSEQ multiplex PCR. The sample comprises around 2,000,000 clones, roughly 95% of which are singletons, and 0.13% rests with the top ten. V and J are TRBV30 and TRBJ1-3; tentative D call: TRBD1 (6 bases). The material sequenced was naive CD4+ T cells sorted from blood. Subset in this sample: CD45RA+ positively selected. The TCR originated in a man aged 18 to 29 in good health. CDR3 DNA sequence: TGTGCCTGTGAGAGCCAGGGGATCTCTGGAAACACCATATATTTT. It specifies CACESQGISGNTIYF.